The present T cell receptor beta chain was sequenced within a study of blood T cells in healthy people across ages. V was shortened by 4 bases and J by 1 base, with 11 bases between the two germline ends. Germline V gene lookup returns CDR1 ENHRY and CDR2 SYGVKD. The CDR3 contains 15 residues. With a J-beta primer mix and a sample-barcoded 5' primer, a second PCR ran about 7 to 12 cycles. TCRdb processed the 5' RACE reads anew with MiXCR; each CDR3 protein has one entry. The sample lists roughly 900,000 distinct CDR3 sequences, about 44% occurring once. The chain is built from TRBV10-3 and TRBJ2-1; D is perhaps TRBD1 (6 bases). The sequencing sample was made of blood. The TCR comes from a young man in good health. The CDR3 protein is CAISAGAASYNEQFF. Written as DNA, the CDR3 is TGTGCCATCAGTGCAGGGGCAGCATCCTACAATGAGCAGTTCTTC.